This record concerns one T cell receptor (beta chain) sequence. Separate cDNA molecules each had unique molecular identifiers attached to them. Using its own MiXCR run on the 5' RACE reads, TCRdb lists one record per CDR3 protein. The table shows roughly 62,000 distinct CDR3 sequences, with roughly 8% occurring only once. The source of the sample is a study of early T cells in non-severe SARS-CoV-2 infection. Study at large: Unsorted whole blood bulk RNA was sequenced, with unpaired chains.

Sequenced material: whole blood. This receptor was identified in an adult who was a healthcare worker with PCR-confirmed SARS-CoV-2 infection or an uninfected control (not recorded which).

The CDR3 reads CASSAQGGMGNTIYF. CDR3 nucleotides: TGTGCCAGCAGCGCACAGGGGGGTATGGGAAACACCATATATTTT. This rearrangement joins TRBV9 to TRBJ1-3; the match to TRBD1 covers 8 bases. V dropped 3 bases and J dropped 4; count of bases not matched to a gene: 6. Germline lookup yields CDR1 SGDLS and CDR2 YYNGEE. This CDR3 region has 15 residues.